The 18 T cell receptor beta chains given below trace back to one sample, sequenced in a study of siplizumab effects on memory and regulatory T cells. The repertoire was sequenced with immunoSEQ multiplex PCR; TCRdb's copy has only in-frame clones and lacks some. In the table there are some 88,000 clones, 70% to 90% of which are singletons. Sample: CD4+ T cells sorted from blood. Source of these receptors: a human donor in good health.

The rearrangement uses TRBV2 and TRBJ2-7; D is undetermined. Germline V gene lookup returns CDR1 SNHLY and CDR2 FYNNEI. The CDR3 loop spans 14 amino acids. The V and J ends lost 5 bases and 0 bases respectively, with 11 bases between them. CDR3 residues: CASSKGWSSYEQYF. As DNA, the CDR3 is TGTGCCAGCAGTAAAGGGTGGAGCTCCTACGAGCAGTACTTC.

V is TRBV10-3 and J is TRBJ1-1; TRBD1 is a possible D gene (5 bases). This CDR3 is built from 14 residues. V shed 4 bases and J shed 1 base, with 10 bases lying between them. Looked up from germline, CDR1 is ENHRY and CDR2 is SYGVKD. The CDR3 loop reads CAISVRAGNTEAFF. The CDR3 nucleotides read TGTGCCATCAGTGTCAGGGCCGGGAACACTGAAGCTTTCTTT.

The CDR3: CASSSRQSSYEQYF. The DNA for the CDR3 is TGTGCCAGCAGCTCCCGACAGAGCTCCTACGAGCAGTACTTC. The J gene is TRBJ2-7, the V gene TRBV5-4, with a tentative D call TRBD1 (5 bases). The CDR3 contains 14 residues. CDR1 SGHNT and CDR2 YYREEE come from the germline V gene (reference sequence). The V and J ends lost 3 bases and 0 bases respectively, with 10 bases between them.

This clone was seen a handful of times. The chain is built from TRBV9 and TRBJ2-3; weak D call: TRBD2 (6 bases). Trimming took off 4 bases at V and 10 bases at J, with 22 bases between the two ends. The germline V gene has CDR1 SGDLS and CDR2 YYNGEE. CDR3 length equals 15 residues. The CDR3 sequence is CASSPRGAGEGPQYF. CDR3 in DNA: TGTGCCAGCAGCCCGCGGGGAGCGGGCGAGGGCCCGCAGTATTTT.

The chain carries TRBV6-6 and TRBJ1-5; maybe TRBD1 (6 bases). V was clipped by 6 bases and J by 5 bases, with 8 bases between them. The CDR3 sequence is 12 residues long. CDR1 and CDR2 from the germline V gene are MNHNY and SVGAGI (reference sequence). The CDR3 nucleotides read TGTGCCAGCAGGTACAGGGATCAGCCCCAGCATTTT. Translated: CASRYRDQPQHF.

CDR3 DNA sequence: TGTGCCAGCTCACCAGAGGGACAGCTAACTGAAAAACTGTTTTTT. Protein sequence: CASSPEGQLTEKLFF. This chain uses TRBV18 with TRBJ1-4; 7 bases line up with TRBD1. There are 15 residues in the CDR3. V lost 2 bases and J lost 7; bases outside the gene matches: 7. Per the germline V gene, CDR1 is KGHSH and CDR2 is LQKENI. Full variable domain (outside the CDR3, taken from reference TRBV18 and TRBJ1-4): NAGVMQNPRHLVRRRGQEARLRCSPMKGHSHVYWYRQLPEEGLKFMVYLQKENIIDESGMPKERFSAEFPKEGPSILRIQQVVRGDSAAYFCASSPEGQLTEKLFFGSGTQLSVL.

This chain joins TRBV18 and TRBJ2-7, with 8 bases identical to TRBD2. The CDR3 covers 16 residues. V trimming: 3 bases; J trimming: 7 bases; junction bases outside the gene matches: 14. Germline V lookup: CDR1 KGHSH, CDR2 LQKENI. CDR3 region: CASSPGGRTRGVEQYF. CDR3 nucleotide sequence: TGTGCCAGCTCACCTGGCGGGAGGACACGGGGGGTTGAGCAGTACTTC.

Comments on this clone: The same CDR3 arises from other DNA sequences in this sample as well. This chain uses TRBV9 with TRBJ1-2, with a tentative D call TRBD1 (5 bases). This CDR3 has 13 amino acids. V was pared by 2 bases and J by 2 bases, with 7 bases between. From germline, CDR1 is SGDLS and CDR2 YYNGEE. CDR3 sequence (DNA): TGTGCCAGCAGCGTCGACAGAAACTATGGCTACACCTTC. Translated, it gives CASSVDRNYGYTF.

The genes are TRBV7-6 and TRBJ1-3; TRBD1 is a possible D gene (5 bases). The CDR3 contains 15 residues. CDR1 SGHVS and CDR2 FNYEAQ come from the germline V gene. V was trimmed by 1 base and J by 2 bases, leaving 9 bases between them. CDR3 loop: CASSLGEGAGNTIYF. The CDR3 DNA reads as TGTGCCAGCAGCTTAGGGGAAGGGGCTGGAAACACCATATATTTT.

This rearrangement joins TRBV5-1 to TRBJ2-7; D is possibly TRBD1 or TRBD2 (5 bases each). This CDR3 is 15 amino acids long. Germline CDR1 and CDR2: SGHRS and YFSETQ. Trimming took 4 bases from V and 3 from J, leaving 17 bases between them. The CDR3 DNA is TGCGCCAGCAGCCCCCGGCAAGGGACGGGCTACGAGCAGTACTTC. This gives the protein CASSPRQGTGYEQYF.

The rearrangement links TRBV28 to TRBJ1-1; D gene uncertain. V lost 6 bases and J lost 1, with 9 bases in between. CDR1 is MDHEN, CDR2 SYDVKM, per germline. There are 13 residues in the CDR3. The CDR3 here is CASRPPKNTEAFF. DNA for the CDR3: TGTGCCAGCAGACCTCCTAAGAACACTGAAGCTTTCTTT.

V gene TRBV7-6 combines with J gene TRBJ1-3; no firm D call. Trimming pared 5 bases from V and 0 bases from J, leaving 11 bases between. CDR1 is SGHVS, CDR2 FNYEAQ, per germline. There are 15 residues in the CDR3. The CDR3 spells CASSPGPNSGNTIYF. As DNA, the CDR3 is TGTGCCAGCAGCCCAGGACCTAACTCTGGAAACACCATATATTTT.

The CDR3 protein is CAISDRGRDGYTF. The CDR3, as DNA: TGTGCCATCTCGGACAGGGGGCGTGATGGCTACACCTTC. The V and J genes are TRBV10-3 and TRBJ1-2, with 11 bases identical to TRBD1. V lost 8 bases and J lost 6; bases outside the gene matches: 5. CDR3 length equals 13 residues. Germline lookup yields CDR1 ENHRY and CDR2 SYGVKD.

The chain joins TRBV6-6 to TRBJ2-3; 7 nucleotides match TRBD2. The CDR3 runs to 15 residues. The J segment lost 3 bases and the V segment lost 2 bases, leaving 5 bases of the junction unmatched. Germline V lookup: CDR1 MNHNY, CDR2 SVGAGI (reference sequence). CDR3 DNA: TGTGCCAGCAGTTACCACCTAGCGGTAACAGATACGCAGTATTTT. Its translation: CASSYHLAVTDTQYF.

V usage is TRBV29-1 and J usage is TRBJ2-5, with D unresolved. V was pared by 4 bases and J by 3 bases, with 12 bases between. This CDR3 spans 13 amino acids. Germline loops: CDR1 SQVTM, CDR2 ANQGSEA. This CDR3 is CSVGQTQEETQYF. The CDR3 nucleotides are TGCAGCGTTGGGCAGACTCAGGAAGAGACCCAGTACTTC. Looking up the rest from reference TRBV29-1 and TRBJ2-5 gives the full variable domain: SAVISQKPSRDICQRGTSLTIQCQVDSQVTMMFWYRQQPGQSLTLIATANQGSEATYESGFVIDKFPISRPNLTFSTLTVSNMSPEDSSIYLCSVGQTQEETQYFGPGTRLLVL.

The CDR3 loop is CASSPGQGDSNQPQHF. In DNA, the CDR3 is TGTGCCAGCAGCCCGGGACAGGGGGATAGCAATCAGCCCCAGCATTTT. The chain joins TRBV7-9 to TRBJ1-5, with TRBD1 identical over 11 bases. Trimming at V came to 5 bases and at J to 0 bases, leaving 3 bases not matched to a gene. The CDR3 contains 16 residues. Germline V gives CDR1 SEHNR, CDR2 FQNEAQ (reference sequence).

The rearrangement joins TRBV5-1 to TRBJ2-5; D gene unclear. V lost 5 bases, J lost 5 bases, and 19 bases lay in between. Germline V gives CDR1 SGHRS, CDR2 YFSETQ. The length of the CDR3 is 15 residues. The CDR3 loop is CASRPPRPLRETQYF. The CDR3 bases are TGCGCCAGCAGGCCCCCACGGCCCCTGAGGGAGACCCAGTACTTC.

The chain joins TRBV6-6 to TRBJ2-7, with D possibly TRBD2 on 6 matching bases. V was trimmed by 7 bases and J by 6 bases, leaving 16 bases between them. The germline V gene has CDR1 MNHNY and CDR2 SVGAGI (reference sequence). The CDR3 is made up of 13 amino acids. The CDR3 bases are TGTGCCAGCACCAAGAAGACTAGTGGCGAGCAGTACTTC. Translated: CASTKKTSGEQYF.